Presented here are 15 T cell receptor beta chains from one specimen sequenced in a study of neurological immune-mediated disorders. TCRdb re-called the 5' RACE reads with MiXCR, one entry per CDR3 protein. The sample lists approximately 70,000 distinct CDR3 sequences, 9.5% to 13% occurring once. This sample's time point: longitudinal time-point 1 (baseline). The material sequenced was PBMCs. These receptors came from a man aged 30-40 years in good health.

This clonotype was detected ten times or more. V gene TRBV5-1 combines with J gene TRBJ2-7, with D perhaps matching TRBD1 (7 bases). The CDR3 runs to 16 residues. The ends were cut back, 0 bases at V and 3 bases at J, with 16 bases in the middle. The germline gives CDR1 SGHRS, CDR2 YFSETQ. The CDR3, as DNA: TGCGCCAGCAGCTTGGGCCGACTAGGGGGCCTCTACGAGCAGTACTTC. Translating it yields CASSLGRLGGLYEQYF.

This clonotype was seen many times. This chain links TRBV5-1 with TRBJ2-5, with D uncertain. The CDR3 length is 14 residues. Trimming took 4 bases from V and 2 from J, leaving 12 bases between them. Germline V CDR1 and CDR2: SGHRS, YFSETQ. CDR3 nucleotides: TGCGCCAGCAGCACCCCGGGCAAGCAAGAGACCCAGTACTTC. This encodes CASSTPGKQETQYF.

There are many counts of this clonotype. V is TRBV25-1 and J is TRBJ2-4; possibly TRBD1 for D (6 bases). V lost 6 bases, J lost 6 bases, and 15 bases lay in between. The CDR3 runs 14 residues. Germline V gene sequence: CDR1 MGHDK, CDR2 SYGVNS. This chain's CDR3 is CASSKQGTGNIQYF. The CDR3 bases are TGTGCCAGCAGCAAACAGGGAACAGGAAACATTCAGTACTTC.

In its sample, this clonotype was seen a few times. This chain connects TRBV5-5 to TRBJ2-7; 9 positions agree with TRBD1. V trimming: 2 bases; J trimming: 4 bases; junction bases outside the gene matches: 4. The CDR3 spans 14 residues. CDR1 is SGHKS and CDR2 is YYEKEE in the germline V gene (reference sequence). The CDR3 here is CASSFLTGGYEQYF. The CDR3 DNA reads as TGTGCCAGCAGCTTTTTGACAGGGGGGTACGAGCAGTACTTC.

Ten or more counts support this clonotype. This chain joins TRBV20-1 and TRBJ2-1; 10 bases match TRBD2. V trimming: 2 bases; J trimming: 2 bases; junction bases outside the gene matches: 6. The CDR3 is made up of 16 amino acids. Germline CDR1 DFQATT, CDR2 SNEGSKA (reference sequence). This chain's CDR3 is CSARTSGIPTYNEQFF. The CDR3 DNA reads TGCAGTGCTAGAACTAGCGGGATCCCCACCTACAATGAGCAGTTCTTC.

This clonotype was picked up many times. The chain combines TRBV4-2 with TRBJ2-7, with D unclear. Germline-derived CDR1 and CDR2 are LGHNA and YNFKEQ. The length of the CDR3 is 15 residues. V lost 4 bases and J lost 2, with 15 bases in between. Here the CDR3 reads CASSPAKDHAYEQYF. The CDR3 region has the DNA TGTGCCAGCAGCCCGGCTAAGGACCATGCCTACGAGCAGTACTTC.

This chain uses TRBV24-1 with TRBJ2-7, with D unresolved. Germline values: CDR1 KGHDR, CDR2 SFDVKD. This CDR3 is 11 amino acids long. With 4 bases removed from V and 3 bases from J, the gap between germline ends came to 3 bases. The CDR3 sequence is CATSENYEQYF. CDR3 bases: TGTGCCACCAGTGAGAACTACGAGCAGTACTTC.

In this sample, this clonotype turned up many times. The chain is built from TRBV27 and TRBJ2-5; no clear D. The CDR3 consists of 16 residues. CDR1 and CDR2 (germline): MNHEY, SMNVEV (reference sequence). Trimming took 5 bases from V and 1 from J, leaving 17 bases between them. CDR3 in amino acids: CASSPNVPPTQETQYF. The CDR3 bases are TGTGCCAGCAGTCCTAATGTCCCCCCTACCCAAGAGACCCAGTACTTC.

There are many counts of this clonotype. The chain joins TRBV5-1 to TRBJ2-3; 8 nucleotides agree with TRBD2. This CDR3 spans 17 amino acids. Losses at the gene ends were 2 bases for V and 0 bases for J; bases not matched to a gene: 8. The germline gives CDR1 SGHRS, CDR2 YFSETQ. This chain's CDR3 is CASSFGTRTSSTDTQYF. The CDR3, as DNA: TGCGCCAGCAGCTTCGGGACTAGGACCTCTAGCACAGATACGCAGTATTTT.

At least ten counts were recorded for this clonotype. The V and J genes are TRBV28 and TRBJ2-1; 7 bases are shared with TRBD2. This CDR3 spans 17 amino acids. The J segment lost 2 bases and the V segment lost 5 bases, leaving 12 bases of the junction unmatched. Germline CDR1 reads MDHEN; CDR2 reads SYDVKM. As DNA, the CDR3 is TGTGCCAGCAGTATCATAGCGGGTCATCTAGCCTACAATGAGCAGTTCTTC. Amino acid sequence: CASSIIAGHLAYNEQFF.

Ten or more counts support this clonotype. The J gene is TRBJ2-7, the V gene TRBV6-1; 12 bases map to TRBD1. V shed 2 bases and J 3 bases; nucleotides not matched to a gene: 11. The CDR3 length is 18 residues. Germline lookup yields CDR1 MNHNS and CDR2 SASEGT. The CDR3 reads CASSEISGQGARLYEQYF. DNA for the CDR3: TGTGCCAGCAGTGAAATTTCGGGACAGGGGGCTCGGCTCTACGAGCAGTACTTC.

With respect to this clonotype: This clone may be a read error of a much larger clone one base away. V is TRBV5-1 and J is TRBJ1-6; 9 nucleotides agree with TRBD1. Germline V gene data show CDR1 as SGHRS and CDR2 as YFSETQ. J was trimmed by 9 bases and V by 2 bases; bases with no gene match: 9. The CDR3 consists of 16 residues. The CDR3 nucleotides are TGCGCCAGCAGCTTAAGTGACGGACAGGGGATTTCACCCCTCCACTTT. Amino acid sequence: CASSLSDGQGISPLHF.

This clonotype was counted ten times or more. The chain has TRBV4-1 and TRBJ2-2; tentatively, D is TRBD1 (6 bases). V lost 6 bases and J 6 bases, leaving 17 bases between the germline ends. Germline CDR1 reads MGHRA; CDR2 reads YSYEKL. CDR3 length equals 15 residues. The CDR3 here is CASRRSYQGSGELFF. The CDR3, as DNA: TGCGCCAGCAGGCGAAGCTATCAGGGGTCCGGGGAGCTGTTTTTT.

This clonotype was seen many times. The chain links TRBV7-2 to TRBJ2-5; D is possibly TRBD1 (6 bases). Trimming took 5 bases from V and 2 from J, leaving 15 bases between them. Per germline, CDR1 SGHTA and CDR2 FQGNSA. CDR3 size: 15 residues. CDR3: CASSLLLQGQETQYF. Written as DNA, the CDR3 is TGTGCCAGCAGCCTTTTATTACAGGGTCAAGAGACCCAGTACTTC.

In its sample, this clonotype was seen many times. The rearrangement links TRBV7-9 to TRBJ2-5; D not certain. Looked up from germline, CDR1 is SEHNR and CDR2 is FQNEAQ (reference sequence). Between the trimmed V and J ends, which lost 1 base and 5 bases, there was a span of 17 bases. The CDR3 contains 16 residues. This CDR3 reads CASSLVSPHNDETQYF. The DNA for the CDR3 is TGTGCCAGCAGCTTAGTTAGCCCCCATAATGACGAGACCCAGTACTTC. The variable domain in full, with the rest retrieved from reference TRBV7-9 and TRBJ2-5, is DTGVSQNPRHKITKRGQNVTFRCDPISEHNRLYWYRQTLGQGPEFLTYFQNEAQLEKSRLLSDRFSAERPKGSFSTLEIQRTEQGDSAMYLCASSLVSPHNDETQYFGPGTRLLVL.